A selection of T cell receptor beta chains follows, all from one sample in a study of post-analysis software for immune sequencing data. TCRdb reprocessed the PCR reads with MiXCR, giving one entry per CDR3 protein. The profile shows about 160,000 distinct CDR3 sequences, about 34% of them singletons. The sample was blood, taken after autologous hematopoietic stem cell transplantation. Receptor source: a girl aged 5-17 years with multiple sclerosis. The CDR3 runs from the conserved cysteine through the conserved F or W. D genes are given only for firm matches. Where a row states a size, it is once, few, many or the class of an expanded clone; other rows omit it.

. | TRBJ1-1 | TRBV12-3/TRBV12-4 | . | TGTGCCAGCAGTCCCTACTTGACGGGGAACACTGAAGCTTTCTTT | CASSPYLTGNTEAFF
many | TRBJ2-3 | TRBV4-3 | . | TGCGCCAGCAGCCACGCCGGGAAGGAAGGGGACAGCACAGATACGCAGTATTTT | CASSHAGKEGDSTDTQYF
few | TRBJ2-3 | TRBV10-3 | TRBD2 | TGTGCCACCTTAGCGGGAGGGCCAGGGGGCACAGATACGCAGTATTTT | CATLAGGPGGTDTQYF
few | TRBJ2-5 | TRBV7-9 | TRBD2 | TGTGCCAGCAGCAAAGCGGGAGGGTCTGAGACCCAGTACTTC | CASSKAGGSETQYF
many | TRBJ1-2 | TRBV30 | TRBD1 | TGTGCCTGGAGGAGGACAGGGGGCGACGAAGGCTACACCTTC | CAWRRTGGDEGYTF
few | TRBJ2-7 | TRBV7-9 | TRBD2 | TGCGCCAGCAGTGATAGAGCCCCTAGCGGGGTCTACGAGCAGTACTTC | CASSDRAPSGVYEQYF
. | TRBJ2-7 | TRBV6-2/TRBV6-3 | TRBD1 | TGTGCCAGCCGCGCCCGGGGACAGGGGGTCGACGAGCAGTACTTC | CASRARGQGVDEQYF
. | TRBJ2-5 | TRBV29-1 | TRBD2 | TGCAGCGTGGTTAGCGGGAGGGACCAAGAGACCCAGTACTTC | CSVVSGRDQETQYF
few | TRBJ2-7 | TRBV12-3/TRBV12-4 | . | TGTGCCAGCCGCCTGGGGCCCTACGAGCAGTACTTC | CASRLGPYEQYF
few | TRBJ2-1 | TRBV7-3 | TRBD1 | TGTGCCAGCAGCTTATCCGGGACAGGCGTTAAAGAGCAGTTCTTC | CASSLSGTGVKEQFF
once | TRBJ2-2 | TRBV5-6 | . | TGTGCCAGCAGTCCTACCGCCGGGGAGCTGTTTTTT | CASSPTAGELFF
. | TRBJ2-3 | TRBV7-9 | . | TGTGCCAGCAGCCCACCGCAGGGATGGTGGAGGGTAGATACGCAGTATTTT | CASSPPQGWWRVDTQYF
few | TRBJ2-6 | TRBV20-1 | . | TGCAGTGCTAGGCCGGACGGTTCTTGGGCCAACGTCCTGACTTTC | CSARPDGSWANVLTF
few | TRBJ2-7 | TRBV20-1 | . | TGCAGTGCTAGGGGCCCTTCCTACGAGCAGTACTTC | CSARGPSYEQYF
few | TRBJ2-1 | TRBV20-1 | . | TGCAGTGCTCGGTTACCCCCTCCAGGGGTAAATGAGCAGTTCTTC | CSARLPPPGVNEQFF
many | TRBJ2-1 | TRBV2 | . | TGTGCCAGCATTTTGCAGGGGAGGGTAGGCAATGAGCAGTTCTTC | CASILQGRVGNEQFF
few | TRBJ1-1 | TRBV27 | . | TGTGCCAGCAGTGCTACCGAGAACACTGAAGCTTTCTTT | CASSATENTEAFF
once | TRBJ2-7 | TRBV7-8 | . | TGCGCCAGCAGCTCCTCCAGCTCCTACGAGCAGTACTTC | CASSSSSSYEQYF
. | TRBJ2-5 | TRBV19 | TRBD1 | TGTGCCAGCCGAAGGACAGGTCAAGAGACCCAGTACTTC | CASRRTGQETQYF
few | TRBJ2-3 | TRBV7-3 | . | TGTGCCAGCAGCTTAACAGCGGAAGACGGTACGCAGTATTTT | CASSLTAEDGTQYF
. | TRBJ2-7 | TRBV6-1 | TRBD1 | TGTGCCAGCACGTGGACAGGGAACTACGAGCAGTACTTC | CASTWTGNYEQYF
many | TRBJ2-5 | TRBV20-1 | . | TGCAGTGCTAGACAGGGGCGCCTAGAGACCCAGTACTTC | CSARQGRLETQYF
few | TRBJ2-4 | TRBV7-9 | . | TGTGCCAGCAGCTACCGGACAGAAAACATTCAGTACTTC | CASSYRTENIQYF
few | TRBJ1-5 | TRBV15 | . | TGTGCCACCAGCAGAGGAAGGGCTCAGCCCCAGCATTTT | CATSRGRAQPQHF
. | TRBJ2-5 | TRBV10-3 | TRBD1 | TGTGCCATCAGGGAAACAGGGGGCTCGGAGACCCAGTACTTC | CAIRETGGSETQYF
. | TRBJ2-7 | TRBV6-5 | . | TGTGCCAGCCGAACCTCAGCCCCCTCCTACGAGCAGTACTTC | CASRTSAPSYEQYF
. | TRBJ2-1 | TRBV12-3/TRBV12-4 | TRBD1 | TGTGCCAGCAGTGATCCCAGGGGGAAGGGCGAGGATGAGCAGTTCTTC | CASSDPRGKGEDEQFF
. | TRBJ2-5 | TRBV20-1 | TRBD1 | TGCAGTGCTAGGAGGGGGCAGGACAGATGGCAAGAGACCCAGTACTTC | CSARRGQDRWQETQYF
. | TRBJ2-2 | TRBV4-1 | TRBD1 | TGCGCCAGCAGCCTCCAAGGACAGGGATCATCCGGGGAGCTGTTTTTT | CASSLQGQGSSGELFF
. | TRBJ2-3 | TRBV7-6 | . | TGTGCCAGCAGCTTAGCGCTGGCAGGGGCCCGCACAGATACGCAGTATTTT | CASSLALAGARTDTQYF
. | TRBJ2-7 | TRBV2 | . | TGTGCCAGCAGTGAGGGATCAGGGAGCGTTCGCTACGAGCAGTACTTC | CASSEGSGSVRYEQYF
. | TRBJ2-7 | TRBV7-9 | TRBD2 | TGTGCCAGCAGCACTACTAGCGGGAGGGGCGAGCAGTACTTC | CASSTTSGRGEQYF
. | TRBJ1-1 | TRBV5-1 | . | TGCGCCAGCAGCTTGGGAGTCGGGGATAGCCAAGCTTTCTTT | CASSLGVGDSQAFF
. | TRBJ2-7 | TRBV7-8 | . | TGTGCCAGCAGCCGGCGGAGTTCGGGCGAGCAGTACTTC | CASSRRSSGEQYF
many | TRBJ2-5 | TRBV27 | . | TGTGCCAGCAGCCGGGTCTTACAAGAGACCCAGTACTTC | CASSRVLQETQYF
. | TRBJ2-7 | TRBV20-1 | . | TGCAGCGGAGTGGTGTATGAGCAGTACTTC | CSGVVYEQYF
. | TRBJ2-3 | TRBV2 | . | TGTGCCAGCAGTGAATTAGTGACAATAATCCTCCAGGACACAGATACGCAGTATTTT | CASSELVTIILQDTDTQYF
few | TRBJ2-1 | TRBV10-2 | TRBD2 | TGCGCCAGCAGTGAGTCGCCACTAGCGGGAGGGCACCATGAGCAGTTCTTC | CASSESPLAGGHHEQFF
. | TRBJ2-1 | TRBV29-1 | TRBD2 | TGCAGCGTTGGTCGACTAGCGGGAATCAGTAATGAGCGGTTCTTC | CSVGRLAGISNERFF
. | TRBJ1-2 | TRBV9 | . | TGTGCCAGCAGTACCACGGGGGGCGCAGGGGGCTACACCTTC | CASSTTGGAGGYTF
. | TRBJ1-5 | TRBV5-1 | . | TGCGCCAGCAGCTTGGATGGCGGTAGCAATCAGCCCCAGCATTTT | CASSLDGGSNQPQHF
. | TRBJ1-2 | TRBV9 | . | TGTGCCAGCAGTTCTTCCCGGTTGGTCAGGCCAGACTATGGCTACACCTTC | CASSSSRLVRPDYGYTF
. | TRBJ2-3 | TRBV12-3/TRBV12-4 | . | TGTGCCAGCAGCCCCCGGGACGACACAGATACGCAGTATTTT | CASSPRDDTDTQYF
. | TRBJ2-3 | TRBV5-6 | . | TGTGCCAGCAGCGTGTACCAGGGGAACACAGATACGCAGTATTTT | CASSVYQGNTDTQYF
few | TRBJ2-7 | TRBV5-4 | TRBD2 | TGTGCCAGCAGTTTTGGAGGGACTAGTGTGCGGAGAAGCTCCTACGAGCAGTACTTC | CASSFGGTSVRRSSYEQYF
few | TRBJ2-5 | TRBV11-2 | TRBD2 | TGTGCCAGCAGCATGCGACTAGGCGGGAGTCCCCTCCAAGAGACCCAGTACTTC | CASSMRLGGSPLQETQYF
. | TRBJ1-1 | TRBV15 | TRBD1 | TGTGCCACCAGCGTCCGGGACAGGGGGAACACTGAAGTTTTCTTT | CATSVRDRGNTEVFF
. | TRBJ2-7 | TRBV7-2 | . | TGTGCCAGCAGCTTCCCACTAGTCCCATCGGGAGTGGAGCAGTACTTC | CASSFPLVPSGVEQYF
few | TRBJ1-6 | TRBV19 | TRBD1 | TGTGCCAGTACCAGGACAGGGGGCCATTCACCCCTCCACTTT | CASTRTGGHSPLHF
once | TRBJ1-4 | TRBV6-5 | . | TGTGCCAGCAGTCACAGAAGGGGGGCAACTAATGAAAAACTGTTTTTT | CASSHRRGATNEKLFF
few | TRBJ2-7 | TRBV7-8 | . | TGTGCCAGCAGCTGGACTCCAAGCTCCTACGAGCAGTACTTC | CASSWTPSSYEQYF
. | TRBJ2-7 | TRBV20-1 | . | TGCAGTGCTAGAGCAGACTTGATCCGCTACGAGCAGTACTTC | CSARADLIRYEQYF
. | TRBJ2-7 | TRBV5-1 | . | TGCGCCAGCAGCTTGGGGAAGGGATACGAGCAGTACTTC | CASSLGKGYEQYF
. | TRBJ2-5 | TRBV6-2/TRBV6-3 | TRBD2 | TGTGCCAGCAGTTACTTTGGCGGGAGCTCTGAGACCCAGTACTTC | CASSYFGGSSETQYF
few | TRBJ2-1 | TRBV6-6 | TRBD2 | TGTGCCAGCAGTTACCCGCTAGCGGGGGGGCCCAATGAGCAGTTCTTC | CASSYPLAGGPNEQFF
. | TRBJ2-7 | TRBV7-2 | . | TGTGCCAGCAAAAGGGGAGTGCGGTCCTACGAGCAGTACTTC | CASKRGVRSYEQYF